The 8 T cell receptor beta chains below all came from one sample that was sequenced in a study of T cell responses to AZD1222 COVID-19 vaccine. Sequencing was performed with immunoSEQ multiplex PCR; in TCRdb, only in-frame clones are kept and a portion is missing. Of roughly 150,000 clones detected, roughly 88% appear once; the ten largest clones hold about 1.5%. The specimen comprised peripheral blood, sampled 28 days after the second AZD1222 dose. The receptor source for this set is an adult who received the AZD1222 COVID-19 vaccine.

The CDR3, as DNA: TGTGCCAGCAGCTCAAACACCATATATTTT. Translated: CASSSNTIYF. J is TRBJ1-3 and V is TRBV28; no clear D. V was pared by 6 bases and J by 6 bases, with 3 bases between. Germline CDR1 is MDHEN and CDR2 is SYDVKM. This CDR3 region has 10 residues.

Details on this clone: The identical CDR3 is also encoded by other nucleotide sequences in the sample. The chain uses TRBV7-8 and TRBJ1-1; D unclear. Trimming cost V 5 bases and J 0 bases, with 7 bases left between them. CDR3 length: 13 residues. Per the germline V gene, CDR1 is SGHVS and CDR2 is FQNEAQ. CDR3 nucleotide sequence: TGTGCCAGCAGCCCCAGATTGAACACTGAAGCTTTCTTT. Translated: CASSPRLNTEAFF.

This chain links TRBV19 with TRBJ1-5; maybe TRBD1 (6 bases). This CDR3 region has 14 residues. Germline V gene data show CDR1 as LNHDA and CDR2 as SQIVND (reference sequence). Trimming pared 7 bases from V and 3 bases from J, leaving 13 bases between. The CDR3 nucleotides are TGTGCCAGTACCCCTACAGGGAACAATCAGCCCCAGCATTTT. Residues: CASTPTGNNQPQHF.

The chain combines TRBV28 with TRBJ1-2; 8 positions match TRBD1. Germline V CDR1 and CDR2: MDHEN, SYDVKM. The V segment lost 5 bases and the J segment 3 bases; nucleotides outside the gene matches: 5. The CDR3 spans 14 residues. This chain's CDR3 is CASSSVRGHYGYTF. CDR3 coding DNA: TGTGCCAGCAGTAGCGTCAGGGGGCACTATGGCTACACCTTC.

The rearrangement links TRBV5-1 to TRBJ1-6; 7 nucleotides align to TRBD1. Germline V gene sequence: CDR1 SGHRS, CDR2 YFSETQ. The CDR3 spans 17 residues. V dropped 0 bases and J dropped 5; count of bases not matched to a gene: 8. CDR3 sequence reads: CASSLAGTDIDNSPLHF. CDR3 nucleotides: TGCGCCAGCAGCTTGGCCGGGACAGATATTGATAATTCACCCCTCCACTTT.

This clone has more than one count but fewer than ten. The gene calls are TRBV5-6 and TRBJ2-2, with D unclear. V dropped 0 bases and J dropped 0 bases, with 3 bases sitting between them. This CDR3 spans 14 amino acids. CDR1 SGHDT and CDR2 YYEEEE come from the germline V gene. The CDR3 sequence: CASSLVTNTGELFF. The CDR3 nucleotides read TGTGCCAGCAGCTTGGTTACGAACACCGGGGAGCTGTTTTTT.

Remarks on this clone: Other DNA sequences in the same sample also yield this CDR3. The chain carries TRBV11-1 and TRBJ2-5; the D is unclear. Germline CDR1 is SGHAT and CDR2 is FQDESV (reference sequence). V was shortened by 2 bases and J by 5 bases, with 6 bases between the two germline ends. The CDR3 has 12 amino acids. CDR3: CASSLLRETQYF. CDR3 bases: TGTGCCAGCAGCTTATTGAGGGAGACCCAGTACTTC.

This chain links TRBV29-1 with TRBJ1-4; D uncertain. V lost 1 base to trimming and J lost 3 bases, with 9 bases between them. This CDR3 is built from 14 residues. The germline V gene encodes CDR1 SQVTM and CDR2 ANQGSEA. CDR3 amino acids: CSVEALGANEKLFF. CDR3 bases: TGCAGCGTTGAAGCCCTCGGGGCTAATGAAAAACTGTTTTTT.